One sample yielded the 4 T cell receptor beta chains listed below, sequenced in a study of blood T cells in healthy people across ages. PCR was performed a second time for about 7 to 11 cycles using a sample-barcoded 5' primer and a J-beta primer mix. From the 5' RACE reads, TCRdb called clonotypes with MiXCR, one entry per CDR3 protein. Seen here are about 800,000 distinct CDR3 sequences, about 46% observed once, and the top ten hold over 15%. The specimen sequenced was blood. The source is a man older than 75 in good health.

This clonotype was found many times. CDR3 protein: CSARLAGVSYEQYF. The DNA for the CDR3 is TGCAGTGCTAGACTAGCGGGGGTCTCCTACGAGCAGTACTTC. The chain is built from TRBV20-1 and TRBJ2-7, with TRBD2 matching 10 bases. Germline-derived CDR1 and CDR2 are DFQATT and SNEGSKA (reference sequence). The CDR3 runs 14 residues. The ends lost 2 bases at V and 0 bases at J; junction bases unmatched: 1.

J is TRBJ2-5 and V is TRBV20-1, with 7 nucleotides matching TRBD2. Germline values: CDR1 DFQATT, CDR2 SNEGSKA (reference sequence). The V segment lost 3 bases and the J segment 2 bases; nucleotides outside the gene matches: 6. CDR3 size: 14 residues. This CDR3 reads CSARPGLGQETQYF. CDR3 in DNA: TGCAGTGCTAGGCCCGGACTAGGGCAAGAGACCCAGTACTTC.

The CDR3 DNA reads TGTGCCAGCAGCGCATCCGGGACACCCTACAATGAGCAGTTCTTC. Translating it yields CASSASGTPYNEQFF. The chain combines TRBV9 with TRBJ2-1; D is possibly TRBD1 (6 bases). The CDR3 length is 15 residues. With 3 bases removed from V and 2 bases from J, the gap between germline ends came to 12 bases. Germline loops: CDR1 SGDLS, CDR2 YYNGEE.

This clonotype is a singleton in its sample. Given a much more abundant clone one base away, this may be a read error. The genes are TRBV12-3 or TRBV12-4 and TRBJ2-4, with a possible D match to TRBD2 (5 bases). The closer fit of TRBJ2-7 to the DNA end suggests the J call may be wrong. This CDR3 spans 13 amino acids. This chain's CDR3 is CASHPKGGYEQYF. In nucleotides, the CDR3 is TGTGCCAGCCACCCGAAGGGCGGGTACGAGCAGTACTTC.